This TCR beta chain was identified during a study of cytomegalovirus exposure and HLA in healthy donors. Findings and caveats of the study: The CMV antigen specificity of a few CMV-associated chains was confirmed through in vitro analysis. The study recorded over 150 TCR beta chains that were cytomegalovirus-associated.

With 60 Vbeta and 13 Jbeta primers, the PCR was carried out. The data were produced by immunoSEQ multiplex PCR, yet TCRdb's version contains in-frame clones alone and is incomplete. The repertoire table contains some 48,000 clones. A note on this clone: Antigen unknown.

CDR3 length equals 18 residues. CDR1 and CDR2 from the germline V gene are LGHNA and YSLEER. Trimming cost V 5 bases and J 1 base; bases outside gene matches: 7. The chain is built from TRBV4-3 and TRBJ2-1; 14 nucleotides align to TRBD2. The source of this sequence is a woman in her 40s in good health and CMV-seronegative. The sequenced material came from PBMCs. CDR3 nucleotides: TGCGCCAGCAGCAGGACTAGCGGGGGGATCGTGTCCTACAATGAGCAGTTCTTC. Translating gives CASSRTSGGIVSYNEQFF.